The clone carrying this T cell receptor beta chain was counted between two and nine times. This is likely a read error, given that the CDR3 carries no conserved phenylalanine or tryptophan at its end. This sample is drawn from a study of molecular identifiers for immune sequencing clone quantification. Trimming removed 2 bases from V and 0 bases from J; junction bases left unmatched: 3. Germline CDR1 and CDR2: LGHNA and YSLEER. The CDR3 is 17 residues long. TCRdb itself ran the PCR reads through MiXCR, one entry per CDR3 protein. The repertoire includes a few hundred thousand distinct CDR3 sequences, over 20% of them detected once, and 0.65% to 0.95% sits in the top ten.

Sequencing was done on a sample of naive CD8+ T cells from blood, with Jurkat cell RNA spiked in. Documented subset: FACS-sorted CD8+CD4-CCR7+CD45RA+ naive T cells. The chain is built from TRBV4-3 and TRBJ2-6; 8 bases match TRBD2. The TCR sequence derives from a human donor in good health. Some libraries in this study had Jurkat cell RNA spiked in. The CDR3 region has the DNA TGCGCCAGCAGCCAACACGGGAGGGCCTCTGGGGCCAACGTCCTGACTCTC. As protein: CASSQHGRASGANVLTL.